This T cell receptor (beta chain) was found in a study of shared clonotypes between healthy human individuals. In the study overall: A couple of women and a few men aged 18 to 49 made up the donors.

TCRdb's table, derived via immunoSEQ multiplex PCR, lists solely in-frame clones and lacks some. The sample lists over 2 million clones; roughly 92% were seen once. V shed 4 bases and J shed 0 bases, with 11 bases lying between them. The V gene's germline CDR1 is SGDLS and CDR2 YYNGEE. The CDR3 totals 15 residues. With respect to this clone: Other DNA sequences in the sample encode the same CDR3.

What was sequenced was naive CD4+ T cells from PBMCs. Subset given: CD45RA+ positively selected. The clonotype was recovered from a man between 18 and 35 years old in good health. Some clones in this sample may be carry-over from other donors' samples. The rearrangement links TRBV9 to TRBJ2-1, with D tentatively TRBD2 (6 bases). CDR3 bases: TGTGCCAGCAGCTTAACCGGGAGCTCCTACAATGAGCAGTTCTTC. Amino acid sequence: CASSLTGSSYNEQFF.